A single sample gave rise to the 8 T cell receptor beta chains below, sequenced in a study of blood T cell repertoires in COVID-19 (dated by TCRdb to 2018 to 2020). The library relied on the immunoSEQ multiplex PCR assay. The immuneACCESS repertoire file appears here via TCRdb, limited to in-frame rearrangements. These files lack a portion of the clones; in checked studies, under half of the deficit traces to unresolved V genes, and the cause of the others is not known. In this sample the table shows 70,000 or so clones, roughly 79% of which occur a single time. Around 47% of the sample goes to the ten largest clones. Sequences were obtained from peripheral blood. The source is a human donor in a cohort sampled during active COVID-19.

This chain joins TRBV24-1 and TRBJ2-2; unclear D gene. CDR1 is KGHDR and CDR2 is SFDVKD in the germline V gene. V lost 2 bases, J lost 0 bases, and 9 bases lay in between. The length of the CDR3 is 16 residues. CDR3 bases: TGTGCCACCAGTGATTGGCAGGCCACGAACACCGGGGAGCTGTTTTTT. Its translation is CATSDWQATNTGELFF.

V usage is TRBV9 and J usage is TRBJ1-1; tentative D call: TRBD1 (6 bases). Trimming shortened V by 0 bases and J by 4 bases, and 19 bases separated the two germline ends. The CDR3 contains 17 residues. Looked up from germline, CDR1 is SGDLS and CDR2 is YYNGEE. Here the CDR3 DNA reads TGTGCCAGCAGCGTAGCTTTAGGGGGAACTAGGGGCACTGAAGCTTTCTTT. Translating it yields CASSVALGGTRGTEAFF.

The chain recombines TRBV10-1 with TRBJ2-7, with 12 bases that match TRBD2. CDR1 and CDR2 from the germline V gene are WNHNN and SYGVQD (reference sequence). J lost 4 bases, V lost 2 bases, and 6 bases had no gene match. This CDR3 has 16 residues. CDR3: CASSETASGRAYEQYF. The CDR3 nucleotides read TGCGCCAGCAGTGAGACCGCTAGCGGGAGGGCATACGAGCAGTACTTC.

This sequence joins TRBV27 and TRBJ2-7, with TRBD1 matching over 9 bases. With V trimmed by 5 bases and J by 0 bases, 5 bases remained unmatched. The CDR3 sequence is 15 residues long. Germline loops: CDR1 MNHEY, CDR2 SMNVEV (reference sequence). CDR3: CASSTRTGVSYEQYF. CDR3 in DNA: TGTGCCAGCAGTACCCGGACAGGGGTCTCCTACGAGCAGTACTTC.

This chain links TRBV5-6 with TRBJ1-6; 9 positions agree with TRBD1. V was clipped by 4 bases and J by 6 bases; unmatched bases: 8. Germline V lookup: CDR1 SGHDT, CDR2 YYEEEE. The CDR3 loop spans 16 amino acids. The CDR3 loop is CASSPSRTGVNSPLHF. In nucleotides, the CDR3 is TGTGCCAGCAGCCCCTCGAGGACAGGGGTTAATTCACCCCTCCACTTT.

The chain links TRBV7-6 to TRBJ2-7; D is possibly TRBD2 (6 bases). Germline V CDR1 and CDR2: SGHVS, FNYEAQ. The CDR3 loop spans 15 amino acids. Trimming took 1 base from V and 8 from J, leaving 18 bases between them. The CDR3 loop reads CASSLVSRGRSQQYF. The CDR3 coding sequence is TGTGCCAGCAGCTTAGTGTCGCGGGGCCGTAGCCAGCAGTACTTC.

V usage is TRBV11-1 and J usage is TRBJ2-5; a weak D match, TRBD2 (6 bases). The CDR3 consists of 13 residues. Trimming left V 7 bases short and J 2 bases short, with 11 bases between. Per germline, CDR1 SGHAT and CDR2 FQDESV (reference sequence). The CDR3 coding sequence is TGTGCCAGCACGGCGGGGCTTCAAGAGACCCAGTACTTC. This encodes CASTAGLQETQYF.

This clone has only a few counts. The V call is TRBV27, the J call TRBJ1-5, with 8 bases lining up with TRBD1. The CDR3 sequence is 14 residues long. CDR1 MNHEY and CDR2 SMNVEV come from the germline V gene (reference sequence). V lost 7 bases, J lost 5 bases, and 7 bases stayed unmatched. CDR3 loop: CASTTGQGDQPQHF. CDR3 in DNA: TGTGCCAGCACCACCGGACAGGGAGATCAGCCCCAGCATTTT.